This T cell receptor beta chain was identified in a study of shared clonotypes between healthy human individuals. Subsets obtained from CD4+ cells comprised CD45RA+ naive and CD45RA-negative memory cells. Clones were read by immunoSEQ multiplex PCR, and TCRdb kept only the in-frame ones, dropping some. The sample lists some 2,000,000 clones, around 95% occurring once. The sequenced sample consisted of naive CD4+ T cells sorted from blood. Subset specified: CD45RA+ positively selected. This receptor was obtained from a young man in good health.

This CDR3 reads CASSPWASLSYEQYF. CDR3 nucleotide sequence: TGTGCCAGCAGTCCCTGGGCTAGCCTCTCCTACGAGCAGTACTTC. J is TRBJ2-7 and V is TRBV6-5, with D maybe TRBD2 (5 bases). Germline CDR1 and CDR2: MNHEY and SVGAGI. This CDR3 comprises 15 residues. V was trimmed by 5 bases and J by 0 bases, leaving 14 bases between them.